One sample yielded the 4 T cell receptor beta chains listed below, sequenced in a study of Graves' ophthalmopathy and Graves' hyperthyroidism. Amplification of the TCR beta CDR3 regions used RNA transcripts (as template). The library came from an HTBI-primed first-round RT-PCR and a second-round multiplex PCR. TCRdb analysed the multiplex PCR reads with MiXCR anew, one entry per CDR3 protein. The sample lists about 1.1 million distinct CDR3 sequences, about two fifths occurring once. Sequencing used peripheral blood or thyroid tissue (not recorded which). The receptors derive from an adult man with Graves' hyperthyroidism.

The rearrangement uses TRBV12-3 or TRBV12-4 and TRBJ2-5; tentatively, D is TRBD1 (5 bases). Trimming shortened V by 7 bases and J by 4 bases, and 13 bases separated the two germline ends. This CDR3 contains 13 residues. The CDR3 loop is CASTSARGETQYF. The CDR3 DNA sequence: TGTGCCAGCACCTCAGCAAGGGGAGAGACCCAGTACTTC.

This chain uses TRBV11-2 with TRBJ2-7, with D perhaps matching TRBD1 (6 bases). There are 15 residues in the CDR3. The germline V gene encodes CDR1 SGHAT and CDR2 FQNNGV. The V end lost 6 bases, the J end lost 7 bases, and 22 bases lay between the germline ends. CDR3 in DNA: TGTGCCAGCAGGCCACTTGGACAGCTAATACGAGAGCAGTACTTC. It translates to CASRPLGQLIREQYF.

In this sample, this clonotype turned up many times. This sequence joins TRBV7-8 and TRBJ1-5; D might be TRBD1 (6 bases). Per the germline V gene, CDR1 is SGHVS and CDR2 is FQNEAQ. Trimming removed 2 bases from V and 3 bases from J, with 17 bases in between. CDR3 length equals 17 residues. Written as DNA, the CDR3 is TGTGCCAGCAGCTTATTCTTTCGGGGGCTCACCAATCAGCCCCAGCATTTT. This translates into CASSLFFRGLTNQPQHF.

The chain uses TRBV6-1 and TRBJ2-7; TRBD2 aligns across 7 bases. V dropped 7 bases and J dropped 7; count of bases not matched to a gene: 10. The CDR3 extends over 13 amino acids. CDR1 is MNHNS and CDR2 is SASEGT in the germline V gene. The CDR3 nucleotides read TGTGCCAGCACGGGGGGAGGGCCCGATGAGCAGTACTTC. It is translated as CASTGGGPDEQYF.